This record looks at one T cell receptor (beta chain) sequence and its context. TCRdb keeps only in-frame clones here, not all; method: immunoSEQ multiplex PCR. The table has around 38,000 clones, 80% to 90% seen once. This sample was taken from a study of blood T cell repertoires in COVID-19. Germline V gives CDR1 SNHLY, CDR2 FYNNEI. The CDR3 spans 15 residues. V was pared by 2 bases and J by 3 bases, with 13 bases between. The TCR sequence derives from a human donor in a cohort sampled during active COVID-19. The chain couples TRBV2 to TRBJ2-5, with D possibly matching TRBD2 (6 bases). Material for sequencing was peripheral blood. The CDR3 loop is CASSESGEREETQYF. For the CDR3, the DNA is TGTGCCAGCAGTGAAAGTGGGGAGCGGGAAGAGACCCAGTACTTC.